This record covers a single T cell receptor beta chain. Data came from immunoSEQ multiplex PCR; TCRdb stores just in-frame clones and leaves some out. The data contain fewer than 85,000 clones, about 90% of them seen just once; the ten biggest clones take up more than 5%. Patients had received no treatment within the previous three months. This record belongs to a study of resident and recirculating memory T cells in vitiligo. The V segment lost 5 bases and the J segment 6 bases; nucleotides outside the gene matches: 3. The CDR3 consists of 13 residues. From germline, CDR1 is GTSNPN and CDR2 SVGIG (reference sequence).

The chain has TRBV30 and TRBJ1-5, with 11 bases identical to TRBD1. This sequence originates from a male donor with vitiligo. What was sequenced was blood. The CDR3 DNA reads TGTGCCTGGGGACAGGGGGCGGTTCAGCCCCAGCATTTT. This encodes CAWGQGAVQPQHF.